The rows below give T cell receptor beta chains drawn from one sample of a study of blood T cell repertoires in COVID-19. Profiled with immunoSEQ multiplex PCR; TCRdb holds only in-frame clones, not every one. This table holds around 300,000 clones, around 90% found once. The specimen was PBMCs or T cells enriched from blood (not recorded which). The receptors here all came from a woman in her thirties or forties who had recovered from COVID-19. Each CDR3 is given with its conserved first and last residue. D genes are given only for firm matches. The size entry is marked missing in some rows and otherwise reads once, few, many or a size class.

TRBD1,-,TRBV5-6,TRBJ1-5,CASSLGQGSRPQHF,TGTGCCAGCAGCTTGGGACAGGGGTCGCGGCCCCAGCATTTT
-,-,TRBV30,TRBJ1-2,CAWSRGAGGNYGYTF,TGTGCCTGGAGTAGGGGTGCGGGGGGCAACTATGGCTACACCTTC
TRBD1,-,TRBV6-5,TRBJ1-2,CASSPGQANYGYTF,TGTGCCAGCAGCCCGGGACAGGCCAACTATGGCTACACCTTC
TRBD2,-,TRBV15,TRBJ2-1,CATSRDLAGDSEQFF,TGTGCCACCAGCAGAGACCTAGCGGGAGATAGTGAGCAGTTCTTC
-,-,TRBV27,TRBJ2-3,CASWAGLRYKDTQYF,TGTGCCAGCTGGGCGGGGCTTAGGTACAAAGATACGCAGTATTTT
-,-,TRBV5-8,TRBJ1-4,CASGEREFTFATNEKLFF,TGTGCCAGCGGCGAACGGGAATTCACTTTTGCAACTAATGAAAAACTGTTTTTT
-,-,TRBV9,TRBJ2-7,CASSVSTAGYYEQYF,TGTGCCAGCAGCGTCTCGACAGCCGGTTACTACGAGCAGTACTTC
-,-,TRBV5-6,TRBJ2-1,CASSSPGRGTGNEQFF,TGTGCCAGCAGCTCTCCAGGTAGGGGTACGGGCAATGAGCAGTTCTTC
TRBD1,-,TRBV13,TRBJ1-2,CASSLVLGDGTAYGYTF,TGTGCCAGCAGCTTAGTTCTGGGGGACGGGACAGCTTATGGCTACACCTTC
TRBD2,-,TRBV19,TRBJ2-1,CASSIGASGRASEQFF,TGTGCCAGTAGTATAGGGGCTAGCGGGAGGGCAAGTGAGCAGTTCTTC
TRBD2,-,TRBV11-2,TRBJ2-7,CASSPIAGASQYEQYF,TGTGCCAGCAGCCCTATAGCGGGAGCCTCCCAGTACGAGCAGTACTTC
TRBD1,-,TRBV19,TRBJ1-2,CASSRMPGQIYGYTF,TGTGCCAGTAGTCGAATGCCGGGACAGATCTATGGCTACACCTTC
-,-,TRBV6-5,TRBJ2-3,CASLPGAGAKNTQYF,TGTGCCAGCCTCCCCGGCGCTGGGGCAAAGAATACGCAGTATTTT
-,-,TRBV5-1,TRBJ1-6,CASSRGDGGLDSPLHF,TGCGCCAGCAGCCGGGGGGACGGTGGTCTGGATTCACCCCTCCACTTT
TRBD1,-,TRBV18,TRBJ2-6,CASSPGQASSGANVLTF,TGTGCCAGCTCACCGGGACAGGCCAGCTCTGGGGCCAACGTCCTGACTTTC
TRBD1,-,TRBV11-2,TRBJ1-4,CASSLSGGREKLFF,TGTGCCAGCAGCTTATCAGGGGGCCGGGAAAAACTGTTTTTT
-,-,TRBV5-1,TRBJ1-1,CASSFSNQNTEAFF,TGCGCCAGCAGCTTTTCCAATCAGAACACTGAAGCTTTCTTT
-,-,TRBV18,TRBJ1-2,CASSQPGFGYTF,TGTGCCAGCTCTCAGCCAGGGTTTGGCTACACCTTC
-,-,TRBV30,TRBJ2-3,CAWEVADTQYF,TGTGCCTGGGAAGTCGCAGATACGCAGTATTTT
-,-,TRBV6-5,TRBJ1-5,CASSYSTGGEGQPQHF,TGTGCCAGCAGTTACTCGACTGGGGGCGAGGGTCAGCCCCAGCATTTT
TRBD1,-,TRBV6-5,TRBJ1-2,CASSYFQGAPGYTF,TGTGCCAGCAGTTACTTCCAGGGGGCGCCCGGCTACACCTTC
-,-,TRBV7-3,TRBJ2-5,CASSSSDTRRETQYF,TGTGCCAGCAGCTCCTCCGACACTCGGCGAGAGACCCAGTACTTC
TRBD2,-,TRBV2,TRBJ2-1,CASETSGNEQFF,TGTGCCAGCGAGACTAGCGGAAATGAGCAGTTCTTC
TRBD2,-,TRBV7-2,TRBJ2-3,CASSLERIGGAQYF,TGTGCCAGCAGCTTAGAGCGGATCGGGGGGGCGCAGTATTTT
TRBD2,-,TRBV7-9,TRBJ2-1,CASSRLRTSGGTDEQFF,TGTGCCAGCAGCCGATTACGGACTAGCGGGGGGACGGATGAGCAGTTCTTC
-,-,TRBV2,TRBJ1-6,CASSARLWSYNSPLHF,TGTGCCAGCAGTGCGCGGCTTTGGTCCTATAATTCACCCCTCCACTTT
-,once,TRBV5-5,TRBJ2-7,CASSSNSYEQYF,TGTGCCAGCAGCAGCAACAGTTACGAGCAGTACTTC
-,-,TRBV19,TRBJ2-4,CASSQPGELNIQYF,TGTGCCAGTAGTCAACCCGGGGAATTAAACATTCAGTACTTC
-,-,TRBV6-5,TRBJ1-2,CASKDTGKSYGYTF,TGTGCCAGCAAGGATACGGGAAAGAGCTATGGCTACACCTTC
-,-,TRBV18,TRBJ1-1,CASSQATANRAFF,TGTGCCAGCTCACAGGCGACAGCCAATAGAGCTTTCTTT
TRBD1,-,TRBV4-2,TRBJ2-7,CASSQASGQGGNEQYF,TGTGCCAGCAGCCAAGCCAGTGGACAGGGGGGCAACGAGCAGTACTTC
-,-,TRBV5-1,TRBJ2-5,CASSLVSGRQETQYF,TGCGCCAGCAGCTTGGTTAGTGGGCGACAAGAGACCCAGTACTTC
TRBD1,-,TRBV30,TRBJ1-5,CAWSAGGTQPQHF,TGTGCCTGGAGCGCAGGGGGCACTCAGCCCCAGCATTTT
-,once,TRBV2,TRBJ2-3,CASSGGGSTDTQYF,TGTGCCAGCAGTGGTGGGGGGAGCACAGATACGCAGTATTTT
-,-,TRBV30,TRBJ1-6,CAWSSAYNSPLHF,TGTGCCTGGAGTTCGGCCTATAATTCACCCCTCCACTTT
-,few,TRBV9,TRBJ1-5,CASSATVSNQPQHF,TGTGCCAGCAGCGCCACAGTTAGCAATCAGCCCCAGCATTTT
-,once,TRBV3-1/TRBV3-2,TRBJ2-7,CASSQTGTSSYEQYF,TGTGCCAGCAGCCAAACCGGGACATCTTCCTACGAGCAGTACTTC
-,-,TRBV27,TRBJ2-5,CASKGTPYQETQYF,TGTGCCAGCAAGGGGACACCGTACCAAGAGACCCAGTACTTC
-,-,TRBV30,TRBJ1-1,CAWSVFPPVFSLMNTEAFF,TGTGCCTGGAGTGTCTTTCCCCCCGTATTTAGCCTCATGAACACTGAAGCTTTCTTT
-,-,TRBV2,TRBJ1-2,CASSESGPNYGYTF,TGTGCCAGCAGTGAATCAGGGCCAAACTATGGCTACACCTTC
TRBD2,few,TRBV14,TRBJ2-5,CASSQDGLASGGFFQETQYF,TGTGCCAGCAGCCAAGATGGACTGGCTAGCGGGGGGTTTTTTCAAGAGACCCAGTACTTC
TRBD2,-,TRBV20-1,TRBJ2-1,CSASRTSGTLITKYNEQFF,TGCAGTGCTAGTCGGACTAGCGGGACACTAATCACTAAATACAATGAGCAGTTCTTC
TRBD1,-,TRBV13,TRBJ2-5,CASSKRTGVGETQYF,TGTGCCAGCAGCAAACGGACAGGGGTAGGAGAGACCCAGTACTTC
-,-,TRBV7-9,TRBJ1-1,CASSPPGHPNTEAFF,TGTGCCAGCAGCCCCCCCGGACACCCGAACACTGAAGCTTTCTTT
-,-,TRBV7-9,TRBJ2-5,CASSLAGAETQYF,TGTGCCAGCAGCTTAGCGGGGGCGGAGACCCAGTACTTC
TRBD2,-,TRBV27,TRBJ2-7,CASSLSGSSYEQYF,TGTGCCAGCAGTCTGAGCGGGAGCTCCTACGAGCAGTACTTC
TRBD2,-,TRBV14,TRBJ2-1,CASSQGGSGTSYNEQFF,TGTGCCAGCAGCCAAGGGGGTTCCGGGACTAGCTACAATGAGCAGTTCTTC
TRBD1,once,TRBV2,TRBJ2-2,CASRDRRTGELFF,TGTGCCAGCCGGGACAGGAGGACCGGGGAGCTGTTTTTT
TRBD1,-,TRBV5-6,TRBJ1-1,CASSTTGTGFASFF,TGTGCCAGCAGCACGACCGGGACAGGGTTTGCGTCTTTCTTT
-,-,TRBV4-1,TRBJ1-1,CASSQGAAGGWNTEAFF,TGCGCCAGCAGCCAAGGAGCGGCGGGTGGCTGGAACACTGAAGCTTTCTTT
-,-,TRBV2,TRBJ1-4,CASRTRGEKLFF,TGTGCCAGCCGAACTCGAGGTGAAAAACTGTTTTTT
TRBD2,-,TRBV6-6,TRBJ2-3,CASSPSGGARTDTQYF,TGTGCCAGCAGCCCTAGCGGGGGGGCCCGGACCGATACGCAGTATTTT
-,-,TRBV20-1,TRBJ1-6,CSASVSPNSVSPLHF,TGCAGTGCTAGTGTTAGCCCCAATAGTGTTTCACCCCTCCACTTT